This T cell receptor beta chain was observed in a study of blood T cell repertoires in COVID-19. Germline values: CDR1 LGHDT, CDR2 YNNKEL (reference sequence). Trimming took 6 bases from V and 3 from J; bases not matched to a gene: 7. This CDR3 is 15 amino acids long. Produced via immunoSEQ multiplex PCR; TCRdb's table is partial and in-frame only. The sample lists 250,000 to 300,000 clones, around nine tenths occurring once. This clone is a singleton in its sample. This receptor was taken from a woman aged 70-85 years with COVID-19, enrolled during active disease. This rearrangement joins TRBV3-1 (or the pseudogene TRBV3-2) to TRBJ1-4; 7 bases match TRBD1. The material sequenced was peripheral blood. CDR3 DNA sequence: TGTGCCAGCAGTAGACAGGGCCCGTCTAATGAAAAACTGTTTTTT. Protein: CASSRQGPSNEKLFF.